This T cell receptor (beta chain) was profiled in a study of T cells after yellow fever vaccination. Study-wide results and limits: Clones that expanded after primary vaccination mostly reappeared after the booster (96% CD4, approximately 89% CD8). Overall, a small share of clonotypes was seen in both CD4 and CD8 compartments. Bulk-population clonotypes that are abundant could appear as contaminants in FACS-sorted repertoires.

This CDR3 spans 14 amino acids. Germline CDR1 reads MNHEY; CDR2 reads SVGEGT. After removal of 8 bases from V and 7 bases from J, the junction contained 5 bases not matched to a gene. This clonotype showed up many times. Its antigen is not known. A process of 5'RACE template switching, which added a universal primer site and UMIs, was used to make TCR cDNA. TCRdb redid the calling of the 5' RACE reads with MiXCR, one entry per CDR3 protein. The table includes a few hundred thousand distinct CDR3 sequences, 4% to 5.5% detected once. This material consisted of PBMCs, taken 15 days after the yellow fever booster vaccination. The rearrangement uses TRBV6-2 or TRBV6-3 and TRBJ2-1; TRBD2 agrees at 13 bases. The TCR originated in a man aged 18 to 30 who received the YFV17D yellow fever vaccine. The CDR3 spells CASQTSGGWNEQFF. In DNA form, the CDR3 reads TGTGCCAGCCAGACTAGCGGGGGGTGGAATGAGCAGTTCTTC.